The rows below give T cell receptor beta chains drawn from one sample of a study of siplizumab effects on memory and regulatory T cells. Produced via immunoSEQ multiplex PCR; TCRdb's table is partial and in-frame only. Of about 87,000 clones in the sample, around 90% were seen once. The sample taken for sequencing was Tregs sorted from blood. The receptors stem from a human donor in good health. Both conserved end residues are part of each CDR3. D genes are given only for firm matches. Expanded clones get a size class; other rows say once, few or many, or leave the size out.

d_gene	j_gene	v_gene	abundance	CDR3aa	CDR3nt
NA	TRBJ1-2	TRBV18	NA	CASSPGPGHQYGYTF	TGTGCCAGCTCACCAGGGCCGGGACACCAATATGGCTACACCTTC
NA	TRBJ2-5	TRBV7-2	NA	CASSLVSGETQYF	TGTGCCAGCAGCTTAGTTAGTGGAGAGACCCAGTACTTC
NA	TRBJ2-3	TRBV5-1	NA	CASSFLEDTQYF	TGCGCCAGCAGCTTCTTGGAAGATACGCAGTATTTT
NA	TRBJ2-3	TRBV7-9	NA	CASSYLGPTDTQYF	TGTGCCAGCAGCTATCTCGGCCCCACAGATACGCAGTATTTT
NA	TRBJ2-5	TRBV5-1	NA	CASSLGDTRRETQYF	TGCGCCAGCAGCTTGGGGGACACAAGGCGAGAGACCCAGTACTTC
TRBD2	TRBJ2-1	TRBV6-1	NA	CASSRLAGNVNEQFF	TGTGCCAGCAGTAGACTAGCGGGGAACGTAAATGAGCAGTTCTTC
NA	TRBJ2-1	TRBV5-1	NA	CASSPPLMGGPNEQFF	TGCGCCAGCAGCCCGCCTCTTATGGGGGGGCCGAATGAGCAGTTCTTC
NA	TRBJ1-1	TRBV5-6	many	CASSKKGPGTEAFF	TGTGCCAGCAGCAAAAAGGGGCCTGGGACTGAAGCTTTCTTT
NA	TRBJ2-7	TRBV28	NA	CASGGYRAGYEQYF	TGTGCCAGCGGAGGCTACAGGGCTGGGTACGAGCAGTACTTC
NA	TRBJ2-3	TRBV15	once	CATSRDRARDTQYF	TGTGCCACCAGCAGAGACAGGGCCAGAGATACGCAGTATTTT
TRBD1	TRBJ1-3	TRBV7-8	NA	CASSMTRGTGNTIYF	TGTGCCAGCAGCATGACCAGGGGGACTGGAAACACCATATATTTT
NA	TRBJ2-7	TRBV6-1	NA	CAPNSEQYF	TGTGCCCCCAATTCAGAGCAGTACTTC
NA	TRBJ1-2	TRBV19	NA	CASSIYNTNYGYTF	TGTGCCAGTAGTATCTACAACACGAACTATGGCTACACCTTC
TRBD2	TRBJ2-5	TRBV5-1	NA	CASYLRVSGGVKKTQYF	TGCGCCAGCTACCTCCGGGTTAGCGGGGGTGTAAAGAAGACCCAGTACTTC
NA	TRBJ1-5	TRBV5-6	NA	CASSLRGYSNQPQHF	TGTGCCAGCAGCTTGAGGGGTTATAGCAATCAGCCCCAGCATTTT
TRBD1	TRBJ1-6	TRBV5-1	few	CASSQGDNSPLHF	TGCGCCAGCAGCCAGGGGGATAATTCACCCCTCCACTTT
TRBD1	TRBJ2-7	TRBV7-2	once	CASSLPRTGCVF	TGTGCCAGCAGCTTACCCCGGACAGGGTGTGTCTTC
NA	TRBJ1-1	TRBV30	NA	CAWSGQLGNTEAFF	TGTGCCTGGAGTGGACAGCTGGGGAACACTGAAGCTTTCTTT
TRBD2	TRBJ2-1	TRBV19	NA	CASSGQVGLAGGSSSYNEQFF	TGTGCCAGCTCCGGTCAGGTCGGACTAGCGGGGGGGTCTAGCTCCTACAATGAGCAGTTCTTC
NA	TRBJ2-5	TRBV21-1	NA	CASSRLEQYF	TGTGCCAGCAGCAGGCTAGAGCAGTACTTC
NA	TRBJ2-5	TRBV7-6	NA	CASSPRRETVTQYF	TGTGCCAGCAGCCCGCGCAGGGAAACGGTGACCCAGTACTTC
NA	TRBJ2-3	TRBV9	NA	CASSVWDSGTDTQYF	TGTGCCAGCAGCGTATGGGACTCTGGCACAGATACGCAGTATTTT
NA	TRBJ1-4	TRBV11-2	NA	CASSLAGGQGKLFF	TGTGCCAGCAGCTTAGCTGGAGGGCAGGGAAAACTGTTTTTT
TRBD1	TRBJ2-7	TRBV7-2	once	CASSLAGQGVAEQYF	TGTGCCAGCAGCTTAGCGGGGCAGGGGGTGGCCGAGCAGTACTTC
NA	TRBJ2-5	TRBV11-2	few	CASSPRKLGGRRETQYF	TGTGCCAGCAGCCCAAGAAAATTGGGGGGGCGGAGAGAGACCCAGTACTTC
NA	TRBJ2-5	TRBV5-1	NA	CASSLGLETQYF	TGCGCCAGCAGCTTAGGGTTAGAGACCCAGTACTTC
NA	TRBJ1-4	TRBV4-1	medium-sized	CASSWGTNEKLFF	TGCGCCAGCAGCTGGGGGACTAATGAAAAACTGTTTTTT
NA	TRBJ2-5	TRBV11-2	NA	CASSLGRETQYF	TGTGCCAGCAGCTTGGGGAGAGAGACCCAGTACTTC
NA	TRBJ2-1	TRBV5-4	NA	CASSRWAVSYNEQFF	TGTGCCAGCAGCAGATGGGCGGTCTCCTACAATGAGCAGTTCTTC
NA	TRBJ2-5	TRBV5-1	NA	CASSLDVYTGETQYF	TGCGCCAGCAGCTTGGACGTCTATACCGGGGAGACCCAGTACTTC
NA	TRBJ2-7	TRBV10-1	NA	CASSDQGYEQYF	TGCGCCAGCAGTGATCAGGGGTACGAGCAGTACTTC
NA	TRBJ1-2	TRBV2	NA	CASRGGTGWDGYTF	TGTGCCAGCAGGGGAGGAACAGGATGGGATGGCTACACCTTC
TRBD1	TRBJ1-5	TRBV6-1	NA	CASRVTGDRAQHF	TGTGCCAGCAGGGTTACCGGGGACAGGGCCCAGCATTTT